What follows is one TCR beta chain and its context. In the original analysis: The assay estimated nucleated cells by amplifying reference gene primers. Method: immunoSEQ multiplex PCR; TCRdb's copy keeps in-frame clones and lacks some. V, J and clone size are taken as reported in that table, and D and trimming were inferred from the DNA itself. The sample contains under 75,000 clones, more than 60% of which appear only once. This specimen belongs to a study of blood T cell repertoires in COVID-19. Germline V gene data show CDR1 as SGHAT and CDR2 as FQNNGV. CDR3 length: 16 amino acids. The V and J ends lost 5 bases and 2 bases respectively, with 15 bases between them.

The chain employs TRBV11-2 and TRBJ1-4; D gene ambiguous. Sequencing used peripheral blood. The receptor's source is a woman in her forties or fifties with active or convalescent COVID-19. CDR3 protein: CASSPLGGSTNEKLFF. The CDR3 DNA sequence: TGTGCCAGCAGCCCGCTAGGTGGCAGCACTAATGAAAAACTGTTTTTT.